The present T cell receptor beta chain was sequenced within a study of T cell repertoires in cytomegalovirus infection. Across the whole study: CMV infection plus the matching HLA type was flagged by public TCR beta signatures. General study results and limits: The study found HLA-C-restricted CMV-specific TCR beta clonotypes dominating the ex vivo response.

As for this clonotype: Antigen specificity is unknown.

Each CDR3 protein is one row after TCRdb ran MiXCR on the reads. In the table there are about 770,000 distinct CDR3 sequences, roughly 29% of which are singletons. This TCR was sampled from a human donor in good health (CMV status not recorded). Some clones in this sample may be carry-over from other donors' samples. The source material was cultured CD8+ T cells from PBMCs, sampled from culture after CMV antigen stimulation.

The CDR3 DNA is TGTGCCAGCAGCTTAGGTCCGGGGGAGTATTTT. This codes for CASSLGPGEYF. This chain connects TRBV11-2 to TRBJ2-3; the D gene is possibly TRBD2 (6 bases). Germline CDR1 and CDR2: SGHAT and FQNNGV. This CDR3 is 11 amino acids long. Between the trimmed V and J ends, which lost 1 base and 13 bases, there was a span of 9 bases.